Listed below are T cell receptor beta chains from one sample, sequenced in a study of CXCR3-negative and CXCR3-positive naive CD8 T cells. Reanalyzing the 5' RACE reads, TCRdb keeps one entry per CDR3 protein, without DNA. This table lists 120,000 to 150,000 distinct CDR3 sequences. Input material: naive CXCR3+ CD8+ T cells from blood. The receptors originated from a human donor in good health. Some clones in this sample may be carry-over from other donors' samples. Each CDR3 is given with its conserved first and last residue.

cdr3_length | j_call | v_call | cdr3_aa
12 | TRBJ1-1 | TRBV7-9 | CASSAPLTEAFF
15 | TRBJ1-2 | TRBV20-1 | CSASWTGVGENGYTF
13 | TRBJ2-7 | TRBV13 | CASSFETSGEQYF
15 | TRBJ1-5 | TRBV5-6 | CASSLGGTFNQPQHF
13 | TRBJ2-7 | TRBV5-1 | CASSLEPSTEQYF
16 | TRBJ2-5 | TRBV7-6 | CASSPSGSGGWETQYF
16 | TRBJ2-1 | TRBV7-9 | CASSLRSGGSHNEQFF
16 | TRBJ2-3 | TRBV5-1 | CASSLERTSGRDTQYF
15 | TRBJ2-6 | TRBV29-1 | CSVGPDDSGANVLTF
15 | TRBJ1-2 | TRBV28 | CASSLVEVSNYGYTF
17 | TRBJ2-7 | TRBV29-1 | CSVFSPGTSSLSYEQYF
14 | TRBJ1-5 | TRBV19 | CASSISDSSTTQHF
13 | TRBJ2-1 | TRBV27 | CASSHDSYNEQFF
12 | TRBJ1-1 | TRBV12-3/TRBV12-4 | CASSLGPTEAFF
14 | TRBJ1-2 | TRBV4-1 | CASSQEKGAWGYTF
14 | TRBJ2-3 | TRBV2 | CASSETPGTDTQYF
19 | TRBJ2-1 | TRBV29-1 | CSVEDPGLAGRLSYNEQFF
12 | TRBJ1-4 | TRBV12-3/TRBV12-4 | CASSSQGVELFF
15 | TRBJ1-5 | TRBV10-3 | CAISESTGAGQPQHF
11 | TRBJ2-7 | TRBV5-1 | CASSLEAEQYF
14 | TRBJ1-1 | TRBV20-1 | CSAKTGTGTPEAFF
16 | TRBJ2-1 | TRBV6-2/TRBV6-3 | CASSYYGQGGTNEQFF
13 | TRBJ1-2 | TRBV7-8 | CDSSLADYGQLAF
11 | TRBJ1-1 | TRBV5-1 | CASNTDTEAFF
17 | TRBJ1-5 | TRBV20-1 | CSASPGLGQENNQPQHF
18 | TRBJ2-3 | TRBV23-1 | CASSPNRGHPASTDTQYF
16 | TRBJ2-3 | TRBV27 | CASSLTSGSLADTQYF
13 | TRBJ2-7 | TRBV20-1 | CSARTRVSYEQYF
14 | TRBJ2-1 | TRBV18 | CASSPLGAYNEQFF
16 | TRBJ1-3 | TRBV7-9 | CASSAYRDTSGNTIYF
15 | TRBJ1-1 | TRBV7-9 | CASSSRGTPGTEAFF
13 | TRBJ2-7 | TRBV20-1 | CSAPPSRTYEQYF
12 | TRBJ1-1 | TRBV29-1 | CSVDSHNTEAFF
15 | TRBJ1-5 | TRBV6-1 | CASSPRTGSNQPQHF
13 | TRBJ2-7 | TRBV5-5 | CASSLDLIYEQYF
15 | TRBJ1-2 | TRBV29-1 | CSVERVGDTNYGYTF
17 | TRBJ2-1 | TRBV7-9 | CASSILPDRGAHNEQFF
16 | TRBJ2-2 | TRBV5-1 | CASSLAGRGGTGELFF
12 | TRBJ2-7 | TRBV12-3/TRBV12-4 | CASSPPHYEQYF
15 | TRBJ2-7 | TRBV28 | CASILSLGNVYEQYF
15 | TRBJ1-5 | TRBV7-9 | CASTPGGGPVQPQHF
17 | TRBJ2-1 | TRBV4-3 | CASSPVAGGFSYNEQFF
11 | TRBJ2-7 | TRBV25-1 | CASTYWGEQYF
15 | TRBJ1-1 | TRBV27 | CASSFPGATNTEAFF
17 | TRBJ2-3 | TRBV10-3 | CATSPVLAFTSTDTQYF